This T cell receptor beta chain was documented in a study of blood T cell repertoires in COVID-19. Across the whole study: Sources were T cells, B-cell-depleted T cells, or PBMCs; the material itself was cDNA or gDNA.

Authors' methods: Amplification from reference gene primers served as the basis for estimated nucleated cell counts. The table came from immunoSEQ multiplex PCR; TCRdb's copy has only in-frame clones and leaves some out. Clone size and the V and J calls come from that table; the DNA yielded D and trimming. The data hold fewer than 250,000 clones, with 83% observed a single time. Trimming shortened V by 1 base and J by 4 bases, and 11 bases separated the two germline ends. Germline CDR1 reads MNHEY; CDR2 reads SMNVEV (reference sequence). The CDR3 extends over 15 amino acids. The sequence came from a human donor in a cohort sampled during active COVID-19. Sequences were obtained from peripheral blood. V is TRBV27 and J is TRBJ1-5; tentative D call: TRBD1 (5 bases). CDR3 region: CASSLLSGGNQPQHF. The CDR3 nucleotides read TGTGCCAGCAGTTTATTATCGGGGGGAAATCAGCCCCAGCATTTT.